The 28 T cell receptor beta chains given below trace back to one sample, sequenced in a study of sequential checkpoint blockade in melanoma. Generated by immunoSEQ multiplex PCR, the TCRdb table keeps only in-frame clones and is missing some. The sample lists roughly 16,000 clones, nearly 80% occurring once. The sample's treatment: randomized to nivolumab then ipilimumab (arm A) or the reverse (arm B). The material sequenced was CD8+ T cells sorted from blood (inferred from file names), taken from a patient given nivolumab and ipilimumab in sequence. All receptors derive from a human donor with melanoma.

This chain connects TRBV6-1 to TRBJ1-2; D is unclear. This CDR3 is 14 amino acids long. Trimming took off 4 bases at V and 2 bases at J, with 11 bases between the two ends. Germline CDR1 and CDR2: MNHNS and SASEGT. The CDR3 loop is CASSAAGLNYGYTF. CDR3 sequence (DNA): TGTGCCAGCAGTGCTGCGGGCCTCAACTATGGCTACACCTTC.

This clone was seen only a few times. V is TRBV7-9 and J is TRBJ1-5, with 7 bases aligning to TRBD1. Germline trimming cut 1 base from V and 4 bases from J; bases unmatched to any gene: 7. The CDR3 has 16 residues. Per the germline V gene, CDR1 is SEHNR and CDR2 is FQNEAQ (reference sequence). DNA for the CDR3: TGTGCCAGCAGCTTAGAAGGGGGCCTCGCGAATCAGCCCCAGCATTTT. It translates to CASSLEGGLANQPQHF. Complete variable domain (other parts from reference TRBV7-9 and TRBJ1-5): DTGVSQNPRHKITKRGQNVTFRCDPISEHNRLYWYRQTLGQGPEFLTYFQNEAQLEKSRLLSDRFSAERPKGSFSTLEIQRTEQGDSAMYLCASSLEGGLANQPQHFGDGTRLSIL.

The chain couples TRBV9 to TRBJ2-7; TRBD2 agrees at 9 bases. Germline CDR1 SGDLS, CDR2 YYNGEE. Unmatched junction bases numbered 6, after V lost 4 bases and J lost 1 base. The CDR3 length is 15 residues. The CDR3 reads CASSFGLARSYEQYF. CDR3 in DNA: TGTGCCAGCAGCTTCGGACTAGCGCGATCCTACGAGCAGTACTTC.

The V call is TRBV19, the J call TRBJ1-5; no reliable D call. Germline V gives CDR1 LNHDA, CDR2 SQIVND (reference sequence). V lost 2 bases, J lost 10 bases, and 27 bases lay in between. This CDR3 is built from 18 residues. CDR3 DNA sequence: TGTGCCAGTAGTATAACCCACTGGACTGTTAGCAAGGAGCAACCCCAGCATTTT. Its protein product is CASSITHWTVSKEQPQHF.

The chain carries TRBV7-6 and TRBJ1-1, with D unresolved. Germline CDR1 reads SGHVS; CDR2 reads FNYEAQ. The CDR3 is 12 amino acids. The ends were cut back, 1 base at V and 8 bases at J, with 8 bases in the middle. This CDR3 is CASSLGGLEAFF. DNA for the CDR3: TGTGCCAGCAGCTTAGGAGGCTTGGAAGCTTTCTTT.

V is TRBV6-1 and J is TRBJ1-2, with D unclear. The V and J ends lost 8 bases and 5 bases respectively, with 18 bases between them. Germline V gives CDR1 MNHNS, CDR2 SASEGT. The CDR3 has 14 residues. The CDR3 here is CASLEDGGRYGYTF. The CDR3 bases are TGTGCCAGCCTTGAAGACGGCGGTCGTTATGGCTACACCTTC.

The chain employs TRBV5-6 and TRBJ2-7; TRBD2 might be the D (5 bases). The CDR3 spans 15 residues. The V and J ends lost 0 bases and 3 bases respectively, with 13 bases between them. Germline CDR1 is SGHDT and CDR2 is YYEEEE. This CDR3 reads CASSLDPSPFYEQYF. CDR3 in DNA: TGTGCCAGCAGCTTGGACCCTAGCCCATTCTACGAGCAGTACTTC. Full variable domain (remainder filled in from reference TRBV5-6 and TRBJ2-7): DAGVTQSPTHLIKTRGQQVTLRCSPKSGHDTVSWYQQALGQGPQFIFQYYEEEERQRGNFPDRFSGHQFPNYSSELNVNALLLGDSALYLCASSLDPSPFYEQYFGPGTRLTVT.

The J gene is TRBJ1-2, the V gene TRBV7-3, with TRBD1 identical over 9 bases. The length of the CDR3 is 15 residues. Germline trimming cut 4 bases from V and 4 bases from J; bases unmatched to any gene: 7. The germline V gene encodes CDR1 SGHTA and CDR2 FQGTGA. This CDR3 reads CASSWSGTGTYGYTF. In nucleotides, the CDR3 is TGTGCCAGCAGCTGGTCCGGGACAGGGACCTATGGCTACACCTTC.

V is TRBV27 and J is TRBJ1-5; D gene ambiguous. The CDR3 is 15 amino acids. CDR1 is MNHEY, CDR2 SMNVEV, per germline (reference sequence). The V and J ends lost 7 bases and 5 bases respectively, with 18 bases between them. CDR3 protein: CASMGRGGSYQPQHF. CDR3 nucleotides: TGTGCCAGCATGGGTCGCGGTGGGTCCTATCAGCCCCAGCATTTT.

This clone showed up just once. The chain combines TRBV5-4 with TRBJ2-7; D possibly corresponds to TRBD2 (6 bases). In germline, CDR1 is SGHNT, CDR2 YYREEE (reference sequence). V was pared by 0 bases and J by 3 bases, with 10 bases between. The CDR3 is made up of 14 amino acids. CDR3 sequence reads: CASSLGEAIYEQYF. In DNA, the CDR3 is TGTGCCAGCAGCTTGGGGGAGGCGATCTACGAGCAGTACTTC.

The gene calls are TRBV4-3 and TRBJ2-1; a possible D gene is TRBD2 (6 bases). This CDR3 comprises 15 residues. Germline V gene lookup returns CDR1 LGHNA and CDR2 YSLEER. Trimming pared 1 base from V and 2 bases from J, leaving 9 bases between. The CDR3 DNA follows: TGCGCCAGCAGCCAAGGGGAGGAGGCCTACAATGAGCAGTTCTTC. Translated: CASSQGEEAYNEQFF.

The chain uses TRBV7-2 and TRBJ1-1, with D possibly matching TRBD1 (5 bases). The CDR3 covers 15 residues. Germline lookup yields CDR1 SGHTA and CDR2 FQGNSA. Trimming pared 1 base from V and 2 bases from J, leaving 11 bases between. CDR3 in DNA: TGTGCCAGCAGCTTAGGTTACAGGAGAAACACTGAAGCTTTCTTT. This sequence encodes CASSLGYRRNTEAFF.

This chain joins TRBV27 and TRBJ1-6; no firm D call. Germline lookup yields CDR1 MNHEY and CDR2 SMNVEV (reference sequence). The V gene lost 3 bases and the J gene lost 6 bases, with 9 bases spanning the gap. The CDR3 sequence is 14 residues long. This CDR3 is CASSFSGVNSPLHF. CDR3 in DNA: TGTGCCAGCAGTTTTTCCGGGGTTAATTCACCCCTCCACTTT.

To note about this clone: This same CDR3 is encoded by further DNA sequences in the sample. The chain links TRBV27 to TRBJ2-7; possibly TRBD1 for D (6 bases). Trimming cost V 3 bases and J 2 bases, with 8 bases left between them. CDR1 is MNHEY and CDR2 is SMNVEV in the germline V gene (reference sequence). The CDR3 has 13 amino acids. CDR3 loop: CASSLAGAYEQYF. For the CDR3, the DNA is TGTGCCAGCAGTTTGGCAGGGGCCTACGAGCAGTACTTC.

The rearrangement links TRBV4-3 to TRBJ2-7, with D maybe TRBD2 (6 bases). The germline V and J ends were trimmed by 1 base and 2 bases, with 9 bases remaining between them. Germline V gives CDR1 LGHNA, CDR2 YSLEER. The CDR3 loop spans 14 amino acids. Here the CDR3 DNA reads TGCGCCAGCAGCCAAGGGCGGGGCCCCTACGAGCAGTACTTC. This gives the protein CASSQGRGPYEQYF.

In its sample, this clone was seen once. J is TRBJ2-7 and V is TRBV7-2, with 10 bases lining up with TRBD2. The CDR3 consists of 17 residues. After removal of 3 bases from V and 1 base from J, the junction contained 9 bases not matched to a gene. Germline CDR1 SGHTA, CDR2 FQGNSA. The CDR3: CASSLSSGGPTSYEQYF. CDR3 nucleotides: TGTGCCAGCAGCTTGTCTAGCGGGGGCCCAACGTCCTACGAGCAGTACTTC.

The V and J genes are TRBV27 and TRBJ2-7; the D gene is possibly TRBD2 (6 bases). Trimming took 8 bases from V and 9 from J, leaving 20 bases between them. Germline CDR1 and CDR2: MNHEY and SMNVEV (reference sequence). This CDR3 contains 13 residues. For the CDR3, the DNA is TGTGCCAGCGGGCTAGCGTATTATCTGGGGCAGTACTTC. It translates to CASGLAYYLGQYF.

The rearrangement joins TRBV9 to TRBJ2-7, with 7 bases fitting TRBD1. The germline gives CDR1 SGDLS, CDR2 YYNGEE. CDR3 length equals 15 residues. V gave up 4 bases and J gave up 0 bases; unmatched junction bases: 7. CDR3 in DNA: TGTGCCAGCAGCCCAGGGGGAAGCGCCTCCTACGAGCAGTACTTC. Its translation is CASSPGGSASYEQYF.

The CDR3 loop reads CASSATSTPFYEQYF. The CDR3 coding sequence is TGTGCCAGCAGCGCAACTAGCACGCCTTTCTACGAGCAGTACTTC. The chain links TRBV7-7 to TRBJ2-7; D might be TRBD2 (6 bases). In germline, CDR1 is SSHAT, CDR2 FNYEAQ (reference sequence). The CDR3 contains 15 residues. Trimming left V 5 bases short and J 3 bases short, with 17 bases between.

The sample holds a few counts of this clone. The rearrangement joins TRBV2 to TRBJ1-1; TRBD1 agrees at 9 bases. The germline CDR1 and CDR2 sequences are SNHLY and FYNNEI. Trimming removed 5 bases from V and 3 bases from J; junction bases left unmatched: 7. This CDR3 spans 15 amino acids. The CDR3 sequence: CASSRTGDSYTEAFF. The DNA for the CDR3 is TGTGCCAGCAGTCGGACAGGGGACAGCTACACTGAAGCTTTCTTT.

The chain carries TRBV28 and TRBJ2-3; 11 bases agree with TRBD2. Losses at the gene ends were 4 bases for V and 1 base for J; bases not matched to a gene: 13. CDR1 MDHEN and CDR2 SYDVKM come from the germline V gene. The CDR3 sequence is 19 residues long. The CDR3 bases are TGTGCCAGCAGTTCGCAGAGTTGGGCTAGCGGGAGGCGCACAGATACGCAGTATTTT. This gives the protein CASSSQSWASGRRTDTQYF.

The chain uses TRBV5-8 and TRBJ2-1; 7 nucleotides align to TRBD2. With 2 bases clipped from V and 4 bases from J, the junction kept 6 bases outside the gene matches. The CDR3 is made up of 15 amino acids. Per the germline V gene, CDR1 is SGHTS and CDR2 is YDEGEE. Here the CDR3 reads CASSLRTSVYNEQFF. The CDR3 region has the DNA TGTGCCAGCAGCTTAAGAACTAGCGTTTACAATGAGCAGTTCTTC. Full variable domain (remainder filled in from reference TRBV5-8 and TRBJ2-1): EAGVTQSPTHLIKTRGQQATLRCSPISGHTSVYWYQQALGLGLQFLLWYDEGEERNRGNFPPRFSGRQFPNYSSELNVNALELEDSALYLCASSLRTSVYNEQFFGPGTRLTVL.

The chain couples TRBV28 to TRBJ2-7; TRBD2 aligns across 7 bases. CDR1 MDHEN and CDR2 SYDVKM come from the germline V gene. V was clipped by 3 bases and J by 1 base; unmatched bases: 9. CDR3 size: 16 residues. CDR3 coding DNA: TGTGCCAGCAGTTTTTCAGGGACTACGAATTCCTACGAGCAGTACTTC. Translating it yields CASSFSGTTNSYEQYF. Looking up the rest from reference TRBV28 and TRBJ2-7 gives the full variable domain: DVKVTQSSRYLVKRTGEKVFLECVQDMDHENMFWYRQDPGLGLRLIYFSYDVKMKEKGDIPEGYSVSREKKERFSLILESASTNQTSMYLCASSFSGTTNSYEQYFGPGTRLTVT.

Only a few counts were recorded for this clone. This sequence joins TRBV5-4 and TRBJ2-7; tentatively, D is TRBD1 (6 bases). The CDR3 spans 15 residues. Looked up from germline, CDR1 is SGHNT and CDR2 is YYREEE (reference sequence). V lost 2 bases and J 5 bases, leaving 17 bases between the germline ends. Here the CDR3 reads CASSLAWGRNDEQYF. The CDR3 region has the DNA TGTGCCAGCAGCTTAGCGTGGGGGCGAAACGACGAGCAGTACTTC.

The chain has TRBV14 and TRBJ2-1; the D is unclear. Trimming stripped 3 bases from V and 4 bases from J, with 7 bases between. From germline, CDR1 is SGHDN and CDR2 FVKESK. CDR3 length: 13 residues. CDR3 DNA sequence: TGTGCCAGCAGCCAGACATTATACAATGAGCAGTTCTTC. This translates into CASSQTLYNEQFF.

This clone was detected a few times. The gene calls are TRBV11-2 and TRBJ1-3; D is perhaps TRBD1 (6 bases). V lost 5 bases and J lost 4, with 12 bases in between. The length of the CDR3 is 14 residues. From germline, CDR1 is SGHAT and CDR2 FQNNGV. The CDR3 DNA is TGTGCCAGCAGCGTACAGGGTAGCGGAAACACCATATATTTT. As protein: CASSVQGSGNTIYF.

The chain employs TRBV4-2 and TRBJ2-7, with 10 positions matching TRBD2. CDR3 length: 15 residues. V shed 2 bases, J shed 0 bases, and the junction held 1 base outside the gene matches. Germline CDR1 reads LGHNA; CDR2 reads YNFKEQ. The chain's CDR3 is CASSQTSGTSYEQYF. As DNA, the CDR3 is TGTGCCAGCAGCCAAACTAGCGGGACCTCCTACGAGCAGTACTTC.

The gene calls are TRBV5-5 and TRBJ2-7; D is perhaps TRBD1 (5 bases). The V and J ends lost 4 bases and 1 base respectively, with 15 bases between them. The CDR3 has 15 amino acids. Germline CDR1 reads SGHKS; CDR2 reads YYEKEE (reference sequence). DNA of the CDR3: TGTGCCAGCAGCCCGTCGACAGTAGGATCCTACGAGCAGTACTTC. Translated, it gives CASSPSTVGSYEQYF.